This TCR beta chain was captured in a study of CD8 T cells in Susac syndrome. The germline CDR1 and CDR2 sequences are SGHRS and YFSETQ. The CDR3 is made up of 14 amino acids. Trimming took off 7 bases at V and 5 bases at J, with 18 bases between the two ends. An amount of RNA that ranged from roughly 0.45 to 1 ug was reverse transcribed with random hexamers. Across 54 Vbeta and 13 Jbeta, TCR beta CDR3 was amplified with immunoSEQ multiplex PCR. One entry per CDR3 protein results from TCRdb running MiXCR on the immunoSEQ multiplex PCR reads. The table lists approximately 170,000 distinct CDR3 sequences, around 92% of them singletons. Sequencing of TCR beta was performed on blood CD8+ and CD4+ T cells.

Material: CD4+ T cells from PBMCs. The V gene is TRBV5-1, the J gene TRBJ2-5; D may be TRBD1 (5 bases). This sequence originates from a human donor in good health. Here the CDR3 reads CASSTRPPGETQYF. The CDR3 DNA sequence: TGCGCCAGCTCAACCCGACCCCCAGGGGAGACCCAGTACTTC.